The 20 T cell receptor beta chains below were found in one sample sequenced in a study of blood T cell repertoires in COVID-19. The method was immunoSEQ multiplex PCR; TCRdb's version includes in-frame clones alone and lacks a portion of them. In the table there are 200,000 to 300,000 clones, roughly 91% of which are singletons. Material for sequencing was peripheral blood. The source is a young man with COVID-19, enrolled during active disease.

The rearrangement uses TRBV6-5 and TRBJ1-5; D might be TRBD1 (6 bases). The CDR3 extends over 14 amino acids. V was clipped by 5 bases and J by 2 bases, with 10 bases between them. Germline V gene data show CDR1 as MNHEY and CDR2 as SVGAGI. CDR3 coding DNA: TGTGCCAGCAGTAACAGGGAAGGCAATCAGCCCCAGCATTTT. Translation: CASSNREGNQPQHF.

Comments on this clone: This clone may be a read error of a much larger clone one base away. This chain connects TRBV5-6 to TRBJ1-2; TRBD1 matches at 8 bases. V trimming: 2 bases; J trimming: 4 bases; junction bases outside the gene matches: 4. This CDR3 has 14 amino acids. CDR1 SGHDT and CDR2 YYEEEE come from the germline V gene. As DNA, the CDR3 is TGTGCCAGCAGCTTAGGACAGGGTGCCTATGGCTACACCTTC. Protein sequence: CASSLGQGAYGYTF.

The V gene is TRBV5-1, the J gene TRBJ1-4, with a possible D match to TRBD1 (5 bases). There are 13 residues in the CDR3. Germline CDR1 reads SGHRS; CDR2 reads YFSETQ. Trimming removed 3 bases from V and 7 bases from J, with 10 bases in between. This CDR3 is CASSSGGVEKLFF. The CDR3 nucleotides are TGCGCCAGCAGCTCTGGGGGGGTTGAAAAACTGTTTTTT.

The chain uses TRBV10-2 and TRBJ2-1, with 7 bases lining up with TRBD1. This CDR3 is 13 amino acids long. The germline gives CDR1 WSHSY, CDR2 SAAADI. V trimming: 5 bases; J trimming: 5 bases; junction bases outside the gene matches: 3. The CDR3 nucleotides are TGCGCCAGCAGTCGAGACAGGGACAATGAGCAGTTCTTC. This encodes CASSRDRDNEQFF.

This chain uses TRBV5-1 with TRBJ1-1, with 9 bases identical to TRBD1. The CDR3 is 16 amino acids. Germline CDR1 reads SGHRS; CDR2 reads YFSETQ. Unmatched junction bases numbered 10, after V lost 4 bases and J lost 3 bases. The chain's CDR3 is CASSPSGGQGYTEAFF. CDR3 DNA: TGCGCCAGCAGCCCCTCGGGTGGACAGGGGTACACTGAAGCTTTCTTT.

This sequence joins TRBV5-5 and TRBJ1-1, with D unresolved. Germline CDR1 and CDR2: SGHKS and YYEKEE (reference sequence). The V and J ends lost 4 bases and 0 bases respectively, with 10 bases between them. This CDR3 has 14 amino acids. CDR3 coding DNA: TGTGCCAGCAGCATTCTCGGGGTGAACACTGAAGCTTTCTTT. This codes for CASSILGVNTEAFF.

The chain has TRBV7-9 and TRBJ2-5; 9 bases fit TRBD1. The ends lost 4 bases at V and 3 bases at J; junction bases unmatched: 9. This CDR3 is 16 amino acids long. Germline V gives CDR1 SEHNR, CDR2 FQNEAQ (reference sequence). The CDR3 protein is CASSSIIRDREETQYF. The CDR3, as DNA: TGTGCCAGCAGCTCGATAATTAGGGACAGGGAAGAGACCCAGTACTTC.

V and J are TRBV3-1 (or the pseudogene TRBV3-2) and TRBJ1-5, with no clear D. Trimming pared 1 base from V and 5 bases from J, leaving 3 bases between. Germline V gene lookup returns CDR1 LGHDT and CDR2 YNNKEL (reference sequence). The CDR3 consists of 12 residues. The CDR3 sequence: CASSQADQPQHF. CDR3 nucleotides: TGTGCCAGCAGCCAAGCGGATCAGCCCCAGCATTTT.

This sequence joins TRBV10-3 and TRBJ2-1; perhaps TRBD2 as D (5 bases). Germline V gene sequence: CDR1 ENHRY, CDR2 SYGVKD. V was cut by 5 bases and J by 0 bases, with 17 bases left in between. The CDR3 length is 17 residues. This chain's CDR3 is CAISTRPSGSSYNEQFF. The CDR3 DNA reads TGTGCCATCAGTACTAGGCCTTCAGGTAGCTCCTACAATGAGCAGTTCTTC.

This sequence joins TRBV10-3 and TRBJ1-2; 12 positions agree with TRBD1. CDR1 and CDR2 (germline): ENHRY, SYGVKD. The CDR3 contains 14 residues. V lost 6 bases and J lost 8; bases outside the gene matches: 7. The CDR3 protein is CAISGDRGPRGYTF. CDR3 DNA: TGTGCCATCAGCGGGGACAGGGGGCCCAGAGGCTACACCTTC.

This chain uses TRBV11-2 with TRBJ2-7, with 8 positions matching TRBD2. Losses at the gene ends were 5 bases for V and 5 bases for J; bases not matched to a gene: 8. The CDR3 has 14 amino acids. The germline gives CDR1 SGHAT, CDR2 FQNNGV. Written as DNA, the CDR3 is TGTGCCAGCAGCCTTACTAGCGGCGACCACGAGCAGTACTTC. Residues: CASSLTSGDHEQYF. The full variable domain, with the rest looked up from reference TRBV11-2 and TRBJ2-7, is EAGVAQSPRYKIIEKRQSVAFWCNPISGHATLYWYQQILGQGPKLLIQFQNNGVVDDSQLPKDRFSAERLKGVDSTLKIQPAKLEDSAVYLCASSLTSGDHEQYFGPGTRLTVT.

CDR3: CASSYARTGTGGTEAFF. CDR3 bases: TGTGCCAGCAGCTACGCGCGCACCGGGACAGGGGGCACTGAAGCTTTCTTT. The gene calls are TRBV7-9 and TRBJ1-1, with 11 bases identical to TRBD1. This CDR3 spans 17 amino acids. The V gene's germline CDR1 is SEHNR and CDR2 FQNEAQ (reference sequence). J lost 4 bases, V lost 4 bases, and 11 bases had no gene match.

J is TRBJ2-1 and V is TRBV4-2; 10 bases match TRBD2. This CDR3 region has 18 residues. With 0 bases clipped from V and 0 bases from J, the junction kept 5 bases outside the gene matches. CDR1 is LGHNA and CDR2 is YNFKEQ in the germline V gene. The DNA of the CDR3 is TGTGCCAGCAGCCAAGATCCGAGCGGGGGGGGCTCCTACAATGAGCAGTTCTTC. Translated: CASSQDPSGGGSYNEQFF.

J is TRBJ2-7 and V is TRBV2, with 10 nucleotides matching TRBD2. Per germline, CDR1 SNHLY and CDR2 FYNNEI. The CDR3 sequence is 14 residues long. The junction had 3 bases not matched to a gene; V was cut back by 6 bases and J by 1 base. The CDR3 loop reads CASRIAGGSYEQYF. The CDR3 DNA reads TGTGCCAGCAGAATAGCGGGGGGATCCTACGAGCAGTACTTC.

V gene TRBV7-5 combines with J gene TRBJ2-7; TRBD2, the table's D call, lacks a check against the DNA. TRBV7-5 is shown as a pseudogene. The CDR3 length is 19 residues. CDR3 DNA sequence: TGTGTCAGAAGCCGGTCTTCCGGGACTATATATAACCTTCCCTACGAGCAGTACTTC. Residues: CVRSRSSGTIYNLPYEQYF.

The chain recombines TRBV6-5 with TRBJ1-5; 7 bases are a match to TRBD1. Per the germline V gene, CDR1 is MNHEY and CDR2 is SVGAGI. The V and J ends lost 7 bases and 7 bases, in that order; junction bases with no gene match: 13. The CDR3 has 15 amino acids. Written as DNA, the CDR3 is TGTGCCAGCACCGGTCAGGGGGGCGCCGGGCAGCCCCAGCATTTT. Protein product: CASTGQGGAGQPQHF.

The CDR3 DNA reads as TGCGCCAGCAGCTTGGTGGCAAGTAACACCGGGGAGCTGTTTTTT. It is translated as CASSLVASNTGELFF. The chain links TRBV5-1 to TRBJ2-2; no reliable D call. V was trimmed by 0 bases and J by 2 bases, leaving 8 bases between them. CDR1 is SGHRS, CDR2 YFSETQ, per germline. The CDR3 sequence is 15 residues long.

V gene TRBV5-4 combines with J gene TRBJ1-2, with TRBD1 matching 7 bases. The CDR3 totals 15 residues. The junction had 6 bases not matched to a gene; V was cut back by 4 bases and J by 0 bases. Per germline, CDR1 SGHNT and CDR2 YYREEE (reference sequence). For the CDR3, the DNA is TGTGCCAGCAGCCCAGGGGGGCTAGCTAACTATGGCTACACCTTC. Protein sequence: CASSPGGLANYGYTF.

The V and J genes are TRBV6-6 and TRBJ2-5, with 9 bases that match TRBD2. The CDR3 contains 14 residues. Trimming removed 10 bases from V and 7 bases from J; junction bases left unmatched: 13. CDR1 and CDR2 from the germline V gene are MNHNY and SVGAGI (reference sequence). The CDR3 DNA reads TGTGCCACCAGGGATAGCGGGGGTTATGGGACCCAGTACTTC. Protein sequence: CATRDSGGYGTQYF.

V is TRBV7-3 and J is TRBJ1-1; maybe TRBD1 (6 bases). With 2 bases removed from V and 1 base from J, the gap between germline ends came to 11 bases. The CDR3 contains 15 residues. The germline V gene encodes CDR1 SGHTA and CDR2 FQGTGA. CDR3 sequence: CASSLEGTRNTEAFF. In DNA, the CDR3 is TGTGCCAGCAGCTTAGAGGGGACAAGGAACACTGAAGCTTTCTTT. The variable domain in full, completed from reference TRBV7-3 and TRBJ1-1, reads GAGVSQTPSNKVTEKGKYVELRCDPISGHTALYWYRQSLGQGPEFLIYFQGTGAADDSGLPNDRFFAVRPEGSVSTLKIQRTERGDSAVYLCASSLEGTRNTEAFFGQGTRLTVV.